A selection of T cell receptor beta chains follows, all from one sample in a study of shared clonotypes between healthy human individuals. TCRdb's table, derived via immunoSEQ multiplex PCR, lists solely in-frame clones and lacks some. The top ten hold 8.5% to 12% of the sample, which has some 300,000 clones, around 70% seen once. Source material: memory CD4+ T cells sorted from blood. These receptors were taken from a man in his thirties or forties in good health. CDR3s include the opening cysteine and the closing phenylalanine or tryptophan. D genes are given only for firm matches. Rows give clone size only sometimes, using once, few, many, or a class for an expanded clone.

>TRBD1|TRBJ1-2|TRBV18|.
CASSPVPETGVGYGYTF
TGTGCCAGCTCACCGGTCCCCGAGACAGGGGTCGGCTATGGCTACACCTTC
>.|TRBJ2-3|TRBV15|many
CATSFSWSAQYF
TGTGCCACCAGCTTTTCTTGGTCGGCGCAGTATTTT
>TRBD2|TRBJ2-1|TRBV5-4|.
CASSLGGLAGRNEQFF
TGTGCCAGCAGCTTGGGGGGACTAGCGGGAAGGAATGAGCAGTTCTTC
>TRBD2|TRBJ2-7|TRBV10-3|few
CAISSTTSGKSTYEQYF
TGTGCCATCAGTTCTACGACTAGCGGGAAGTCTACCTACGAGCAGTACTTC
>.|TRBJ2-4|TRBV5-4|few
CASRGEGAKNIQYF
TGTGCCAGCAGAGGTGAGGGTGCCAAAAACATTCAGTACTTC
>TRBD2|TRBJ2-1|TRBV5-1|.
CASSLAGGSYEEQFF
TGCGCCAGCAGCTTGGCGGGGGGGTCCTACGAGGAGCAGTTCTTC
>.|TRBJ2-5|TRBV5-4|.
CASSTTTDAQETQYF
TGTGCCAGCAGCACAACCACGGACGCCCAAGAGACCCAGTACTTC
>.|TRBJ2-1|TRBV7-2|.
CASSESRDYNEQFF
TGTGCCAGCAGCGAGAGTAGAGACTACAATGAGCAGTTCTTC
>.|TRBJ2-1|TRBV29-1|.
CSVFDSYNEQFF
TGCAGCGTTTTCGACAGCTACAATGAGCAGTTCTTC
>.|TRBJ2-1|TRBV14|.
CASSRGRTQQFF
TGTGCCAGCAGCCGAGGCCGGACACAGCAGTTCTTC
>.|TRBJ2-7|TRBV18|.
CASSPDIYEQYF
TGTGCCAGCTCACCCGATATCTACGAGCAGTACTTC
>.|TRBJ1-1|TRBV18|.
CASSPSRENTEAFF
TGTGCCAGCTCACCCTCCAGGGAGAACACTGAAGCTTTCTTT
>.|TRBJ1-4|TRBV11-2|.
CASSLGVAEKLFF
TGTGCCAGCAGCTTAGGGGTAGCTGAAAAACTGTTTTTT
>TRBD1|TRBJ1-2|TRBV6-6|.
CASREPGQGNGYTF
TGTGCCAGCAGGGAACCGGGACAGGGGAATGGCTACACCTTC
>TRBD2|TRBJ2-7|TRBV6-5|.
CASSYRTSGNPYEQYF
TGTGCCAGCAGTTACCGGACTAGCGGGAACCCCTACGAGCAGTACTTC
>.|TRBJ2-1|TRBV6-1|.
CASIQWVNAHDEQFF
TGTGCCAGCATCCAATGGGTGAATGCACACGATGAGCAGTTCTTC
>.|TRBJ2-2|TRBV7-2|.
CASSSSINTGELFF
TGTGCCAGCAGCTCTTCGATAAACACCGGGGAGCTGTTTTTT
>.|TRBJ1-2|TRBV5-5|.
CASSFRLPMVYGYTF
TGTGCCAGCAGCTTCAGGCTCCCTATGGTCTATGGCTACACCTTC
>.|TRBJ2-3|TRBV2|.
CASKIDRPHTDTQYF
TGTGCCAGCAAGATCGACAGGCCTCACACAGATACGCAGTATTTT
>TRBD1|TRBJ2-1|TRBV28|.
CASRLPGQGRSEQFF
TGTGCCAGCAGGCTCCCGGGACAGGGGAGAAGTGAGCAGTTCTTC
>.|TRBJ2-7|TRBV9|.
CASSVDPDSYEQYF
TGTGCCAGCAGCGTAGATCCAGATTCCTACGAGCAGTACTTC
>.|TRBJ2-7|TRBV6-6|.
CASTPAGGHEQYF
TGTGCCAGCACTCCGGCTGGGGGCCACGAGCAGTACTTC
>.|TRBJ2-2|TRBV29-1|.
CSAAHADTTGELFF
TGCAGCGCCGCCCATGCGGATACCACCGGGGAGCTGTTTTTT
>.|TRBJ1-5|TRBV10-3|many
CAIRSGQSNQPQHF
TGTGCCATCAGGAGTGGGCAGAGTAATCAGCCCCAGCATTTT
>.|TRBJ2-7|TRBV20-1|.
CSAEDVNEQYF
TGCAGTGCCGAAGATGTCAACGAGCAGTACTTC
>.|TRBJ2-3|TRBV5-4|.
CASSPRQGDTQYF
TGTGCCAGCAGCCCACGTCAAGGAGATACGCAGTATTTT
>.|TRBJ2-5|TRBV11-2|.
CASSLEQGQETQYF
TGTGCCAGCAGCTTAGAACAGGGACAAGAGACCCAGTACTTC
>.|TRBJ1-5|TRBV18|.
CASSPGVAAGNQPQHF
TGTGCCAGCTCACCAGGCGTGGCCGCCGGCAATCAGCCCCAGCATTTT
>.|TRBJ2-7|TRBV5-4|.
CASSLQAVVYEQYF
TGTGCCAGCAGCTTACAGGCCGTAGTCTACGAGCAGTACTTC
>.|TRBJ1-1|TRBV18|.
CASSPEGSEAFF
TGTGCCAGCTCACCAGAGGGATCTGAAGCTTTCTTT
>.|TRBJ2-7|TRBV19|once
CASSIDGGGSYEQYF
TGTGCCAGTAGTATAGATGGCGGTGGCTCCTACGAGCAGTACTTC
>.|TRBJ2-7|TRBV5-1|.
CASSRGGPSGGNYEQYF
TGCGCCAGCAGCCGTGGGGGCCCGAGCGGTGGGAACTACGAGCAGTACTTC
>TRBD2|TRBJ2-1|TRBV7-9|.
CASSSGLAGNRDEQFF
TGTGCCAGCAGCTCGGGACTAGCGGGGAATAGGGATGAGCAGTTCTTC
>TRBD2|TRBJ2-7|TRBV5-4|.
CASSVAGNYEQYF
TGTGCCAGCAGCGTAGCGGGGAACTACGAGCAGTACTTC
>.|TRBJ2-1|TRBV2|.
CASQGWDRYNEQFF
TGTGCCAGCCAAGGGTGGGATAGATACAATGAGCAGTTCTTC
>TRBD2|TRBJ2-7|TRBV29-1|many
CSVVGTSGPTYEQYF
TGCAGCGTTGTTGGGACTAGCGGGCCGACCTACGAGCAGTACTTC
>.|TRBJ2-2|TRBV10-1|.
CASSEEIYTGELFF
TGCGCCAGCAGTGAGGAGATTTACACCGGGGAGCTGTTTTTT
>.|TRBJ1-5|TRBV10-3|.
CAISESRESNQPQHF
TGTGCCATCAGTGAGTCGAGGGAGAGCAATCAGCCCCAGCATTTT
>.|TRBJ1-4|TRBV5-6|once
CASSLTLDQENEKLFF
TGTGCCAGCAGCTTGACACTCGACCAAGAAAATGAAAAACTGTTTTTT
>.|TRBJ2-1|TRBV7-9|.
CASSLLPSRGEQFF
TGTGCCAGCAGCTTACTTCCCTCTCGCGGGGAGCAGTTCTTC
>.|TRBJ1-1|TRBV6-1|few
CASKRDTLTTEAFF
TGTGCCAGCAAAAGGGATACGTTGACCACTGAAGCTTTCTTT
>.|TRBJ2-7|TRBV7-9|.
CASNPQNSYEQYF
TGTGCCAGCAACCCCCAGAACTCCTACGAGCAGTACTTC
>TRBD1|TRBJ1-2|TRBV7-2|.
CAAAPLDRADYGYTF
TGTGCCGCGGCCCCCTTGGACAGGGCTGACTATGGCTACACCTTC
>.|TRBJ1-3|TRBV4-3|.
CASSQDRVVTIGNTIYF
TGCGCCAGCAGCCAAGATAGGGTGGTGACAATTGGAAACACCATATATTTT
>.|TRBJ1-1|TRBV29-1|.
CSVEGLNTEAFF
TGCAGCGTTGAAGGCCTGAACACTGAAGCTTTCTTT